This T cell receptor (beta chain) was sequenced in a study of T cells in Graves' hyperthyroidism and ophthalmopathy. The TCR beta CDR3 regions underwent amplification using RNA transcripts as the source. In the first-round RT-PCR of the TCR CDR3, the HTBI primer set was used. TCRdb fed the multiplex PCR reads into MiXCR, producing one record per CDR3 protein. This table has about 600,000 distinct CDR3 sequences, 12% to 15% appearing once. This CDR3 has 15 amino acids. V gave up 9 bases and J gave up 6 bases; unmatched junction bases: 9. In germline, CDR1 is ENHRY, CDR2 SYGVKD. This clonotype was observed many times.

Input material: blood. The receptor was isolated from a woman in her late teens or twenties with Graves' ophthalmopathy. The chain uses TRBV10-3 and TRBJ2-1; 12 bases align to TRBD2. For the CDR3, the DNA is TGTGCCATGGCGACTAGCGGGAGCCGGAGCAATGAGCAGTTCTTC. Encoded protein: CAMATSGSRSNEQFF.